These 21 T cell receptor beta chains originate from one sample sequenced in a study of cytomegalovirus exposure and HLA in healthy donors (dated by TCRdb to the late 2010s). Library creation used the immunoSEQ multiplex PCR assay. For the multiplex PCR, a mixture combining 60 forward primers for TCR Vbeta segments and 13 reverse primers for TCR Jbeta segments was used. TCRdb obtained this table from immuneACCESS and retained in-frame rearrangements with V and J assigned. These tables miss some clones; where compared with another copy, unresolved V genes account for less than half of the shortfall, and the remainder is unexplained. The sample has roughly 150,000 clones on record, over 75% of them singletons. The top ten clonotypes cover approximately 1.1% of the sample. The material sequenced was PBMCs. These receptors were obtained from a female donor in good health and CMV-seronegative.

This clone was counted only a few times. Other DNA sequences of this sample code for an identical CDR3. The chain combines TRBV2 with TRBJ1-1; 8 nucleotides agree with TRBD1. The germline V gene has CDR1 SNHLY and CDR2 FYNNEI. After removal of 5 bases from V and 1 base from J, the junction contained 3 bases not matched to a gene. The CDR3 spans 14 residues. The CDR3 protein is CASSKGQGNTEAFF. The CDR3 region has the DNA TGTGCCAGCAGTAAAGGACAGGGGAACACTGAAGCTTTCTTT.

The V and J genes are TRBV5-4 and TRBJ1-3; TRBD1 matches 10 bases. CDR1 and CDR2 (germline): SGHNT, YYREEE (reference sequence). The CDR3 contains 14 residues. Losses at the gene ends were 3 bases for V and 8 bases for J; bases not matched to a gene: 5. The CDR3 nucleotides are TGTGCCAGCAGCTGGGACAGGGGAGTTGACACCATATATTTT. Translation gives CASSWDRGVDTIYF.

The chain joins TRBV7-9 to TRBJ2-7; D call uncertain. V was trimmed by 5 bases and J by 0 bases, leaving 8 bases between them. Germline CDR1 and CDR2: SEHNR and FQNEAQ (reference sequence). The CDR3 runs to 13 residues. CDR3 DNA: TGTGCCAGCAGCCCCCTTAGCTCCTACGAGCAGTACTTC. This encodes CASSPLSSYEQYF. The entire variable domain, with the rest obtained from reference TRBV7-9 and TRBJ2-7, is as follows: DTGVSQNPRHKITKRGQNVTFRCDPISEHNRLYWYRQTLGQGPEFLTYFQNEAQLEKSRLLSDRFSAERPKGSFSTLEIQRTEQGDSAMYLCASSPLSSYEQYFGPGTRLTVT.

The chain combines TRBV29-1 with TRBJ1-2, with TRBD1 matching 8 bases. With 6 bases clipped from V and 8 bases from J, the junction kept 8 bases outside the gene matches. Germline CDR1 reads SQVTM; CDR2 reads ANQGSEA. CDR3 length: 12 amino acids. The CDR3 spells CSVARQGKGYTF. In DNA form, the CDR3 reads TGCAGCGTAGCTCGACAGGGGAAGGGCTACACCTTC.

The chain joins TRBV28 to TRBJ2-3, with 10 bases matching TRBD2. CDR3 length: 13 amino acids. CDR1 MDHEN and CDR2 SYDVKM come from the germline V gene. V lost 6 bases and J lost 8; bases outside the gene matches: 5. DNA for the CDR3: TGTGCCAGCAGAGCGGGAGGGACCCTTACGCAGTATTTT. Protein: CASRAGGTLTQYF.

The chain carries TRBV5-1 and TRBJ1-2, with D possibly being TRBD1 (6 bases). The CDR3 sequence is 12 residues long. Germline V gives CDR1 SGHRS, CDR2 YFSETQ. V lost 4 bases and J lost 8, with 12 bases in between. This CDR3 is CASSDNRAGYTF. CDR3 sequence (DNA): TGCGCCAGCAGCGATAACAGGGCCGGCTACACCTTC.

The V call is TRBV2, the J call TRBJ1-4; possibly TRBD1 for D (6 bases). Germline V gene data show CDR1 as SNHLY and CDR2 as FYNNEI. Trimming took off 6 bases at V and 2 bases at J, with 10 bases between the two ends. The CDR3 covers 14 residues. CDR3 in amino acids: CASSTGRTNEKLFF. The CDR3 region has the DNA TGTGCCAGCAGCACAGGGCGGACTAATGAAAAACTGTTTTTT.

The CDR3 spells CSVDGGTVNTEAFF. The DNA for the CDR3 is TGCAGCGTAGACGGAGGGACAGTGAACACTGAAGCTTTCTTT. The chain links TRBV29-1 to TRBJ1-1; TRBD1 matches at 7 bases. This CDR3 spans 14 amino acids. Losses at the gene ends were 6 bases for V and 0 bases for J; bases not matched to a gene: 7. Germline loops: CDR1 SQVTM, CDR2 ANQGSEA.

This clone occurred a few times. The chain links TRBV27 to TRBJ2-7; 10 bases agree with TRBD1. V trimming: 6 bases; J trimming: 4 bases; junction bases outside the gene matches: 9. CDR3 size: 15 residues. The germline CDR1 and CDR2 sequences are MNHEY and SMNVEV (reference sequence). The chain's CDR3 is CASSPTGQGTYEQYF. The CDR3, as DNA: TGTGCCAGCAGCCCTACGGGACAGGGGACGTACGAGCAGTACTTC.

This chain joins TRBV2 and TRBJ1-3, with TRBD1 matching 7 bases. This CDR3 contains 18 residues. Unmatched junction bases numbered 15, after V lost 7 bases and J lost 0 bases. Germline CDR1 and CDR2: SNHLY and FYNNEI. The CDR3 DNA is TGTGCCAGCAAATCTAGGGGGCTAGGGGCCATCTCTGGAAACACCATATATTTT. It yields the protein CASKSRGLGAISGNTIYF.

This chain uses TRBV5-1 with TRBJ2-3, with 16 positions matching TRBD2. V lost 4 bases, J lost 0 bases, and 11 bases stayed unmatched. CDR1 is SGHRS, CDR2 YFSETQ, per germline. CDR3 size: 20 residues. The chain's CDR3 is CASSPGTSGRAFSSTDTQYF. In DNA, the CDR3 is TGCGCCAGCAGCCCTGGGACTAGCGGGAGGGCCTTCTCTAGCACAGATACGCAGTATTTT.

This clone was observed a single time. V usage is TRBV10-3 and J usage is TRBJ1-2; 7 nucleotides agree with TRBD1. CDR1 is ENHRY, CDR2 SYGVKD, per germline. The CDR3 spans 15 residues. The trim removed 0 bases at V and 4 bases at J, leaving 5 bases unmatched. In DNA, the CDR3 is TGTGCCATCAGTGAGTCGGGGACAGAGGGCTATGGCTACACCTTC. It is translated as CAISESGTEGYGYTF.

The chain employs TRBV18 and TRBJ1-4; D is perhaps TRBD1 (5 bases). The CDR3 runs 13 residues. Trimming stripped 3 bases from V and 5 bases from J, with 7 bases between. CDR1 KGHSH and CDR2 LQKENI come from the germline V gene. This chain's CDR3 is CASSPSGNEKLFF. The CDR3 DNA reads as TGTGCCAGCTCACCCTCAGGGAATGAAAAACTGTTTTTT.

The chain is built from TRBV28 and TRBJ1-5, with a weak D call TRBD1 (5 bases). The germline V gene has CDR1 MDHEN and CDR2 SYDVKM. Trimming left V 2 bases short and J 0 bases short, with 8 bases between. The CDR3 loop spans 15 amino acids. The CDR3 region is CASSLGRASNQPQHF. CDR3 DNA sequence: TGTGCCAGCAGTTTAGGCAGGGCTAGCAATCAGCCCCAGCATTTT.

The chain couples TRBV27 to TRBJ2-6; D is uncertain. V lost 9 bases, J lost 2 bases, and 11 bases lay in between. The CDR3 has 14 residues. The germline V gene encodes CDR1 MNHEY and CDR2 SMNVEV (reference sequence). CDR3 DNA sequence: TGTGCCAGTACAAAGTTTCCTGGGGCCAACGTCCTGACTTTC. Protein product: CASTKFPGANVLTF.

CDR3 in DNA: TGTGCCAGCAGACCCGGACAGTCCGGACGGCCCCAGCATTTT. As protein: CASRPGQSGRPQHF. This chain joins TRBV28 and TRBJ1-5; D may be TRBD1 (6 bases). Germline V gene sequence: CDR1 MDHEN, CDR2 SYDVKM. The CDR3 totals 14 residues. The germline V and J ends were trimmed by 6 bases and 9 bases, with 18 bases remaining between them.

This chain uses TRBV7-9 with TRBJ2-1, with 9 positions matching TRBD1. Germline V lookup: CDR1 SEHNR, CDR2 FQNEAQ (reference sequence). V shed 6 bases, J shed 7 bases, and the junction held 10 bases outside the gene matches. This CDR3 comprises 15 residues. CDR3 sequence: CASRHTGGASNEQFF. CDR3 bases: TGTGCCAGCAGGCATACAGGGGGCGCGTCTAATGAGCAGTTCTTC.

This chain links TRBV7-6 with TRBJ2-2, with 7 nucleotides matching TRBD1. The CDR3 runs to 13 residues. V trimming: 5 bases; J trimming: 7 bases; junction bases outside the gene matches: 4. Per the germline V gene, CDR1 is SGHVS and CDR2 is FNYEAQ. The CDR3 DNA follows: TGTGCCAGCAGCAACGACAGGGTCGGGGAGCTGTTTTTT. Amino acids: CASSNDRVGELFF.

The chain has TRBV9 and TRBJ2-7; tentatively, D is TRBD2 (5 bases). CDR3 length equals 14 residues. Germline V CDR1 and CDR2: SGDLS, YYNGEE. The germline V and J ends were trimmed by 0 bases and 0 bases, with 7 bases remaining between them. The CDR3 is CASSVERASYEQYF. The CDR3 DNA sequence: TGTGCCAGCAGCGTAGAGAGGGCCTCCTACGAGCAGTACTTC.

Comments on this clone: The DNA is left out, because the CDR3 cannot be placed on it with certainty; the CDR3 is given as TCRdb lists it. V and J are TRBV4-1 and TRBJ2-7; TRBD1 is taken as the D call from the table, unchecked against the DNA. The CDR3 totals 15 residues, both ends included. Germline V CDR1 and CDR2: MGHRA, YSYEKL. CDR3 protein: CASSQVAVGAGDPYF.

This clone was observed a single time. The chain joins TRBV28 to TRBJ1-1; 10 bases align to TRBD1. The junction had 6 bases not matched to a gene; V was cut back by 7 bases and J by 1 base. The CDR3 loop spans 15 amino acids. Germline assignment: CDR1 MDHEN and CDR2 SYDVKM. CDR3 protein: CASNPRTGGNTEAFF. The CDR3 nucleotides read TGTGCCAGCAATCCACGGACAGGGGGGAACACTGAAGCTTTCTTT.